The rows below give T cell receptor beta chains drawn from one sample of a study of blood T cell repertoires in COVID-19. The protocol was immunoSEQ multiplex PCR, while the TCRdb copy is restricted to in-frame clones and leaves out a portion. The repertoire holds more than 65,000 clones, with 79% as singletons. Sequenced material: peripheral blood. The receptors here all came from a man in his 60s with acute or convalescent COVID-19. Each CDR3 is given with its conserved first and last residue. A D gene is named only where the DNA matches it firmly. Clone sizes are given selectively: once, few, many, or a class where the clone is expanded.

size: few; J: TRBJ1-5; D: TRBD1; V: TRBV7-6; CDR3: CASSQGPGGYSNQPQHF; DNA: TGTGCCAGCAGCCAAGGCCCAGGGGGCTATAGCAATCAGCCCCAGCATTTT
size: NA; J: TRBJ2-7; D: TRBD1; V: TRBV5-6; CDR3: CASSLAGTGGYEQYF; DNA: TGTGCCAGCAGCTTGGCTGGGACAGGGGGCTACGAGCAGTACTTC
size: NA; J: TRBJ2-7; D: NA; V: TRBV21-1; CDR3: CASSTLFGTGAPYEQYF; DNA: NA
size: once; J: TRBJ2-7; D: NA; V: TRBV19; CDR3: CASTPTWTHTSYEQYF; DNA: TGTGCCAGTACCCCAACCTGGACACATACCTCCTACGAGCAGTACTTC
size: NA; J: TRBJ2-5; D: TRBD1; V: TRBV2; CDR3: CASIYNRGRETQYF; DNA: TGTGCCAGCATATACAACAGGGGGCGGGAGACCCAGTACTTC
size: NA; J: TRBJ1-1; D: TRBD1; V: TRBV27; CDR3: CASSLPPGTGTHPWHTEAFF; DNA: TGTGCCAGCAGTTTACCCCCCGGGACAGGGACCCATCCTTGGCACACTGAAGCTTTCTTT
size: NA; J: TRBJ2-5; D: TRBD2; V: TRBV4-2; CDR3: CASSQEPSGGPPETQYF; DNA: TGTGCCAGCAGCCAAGAGCCTAGCGGGGGGCCTCCAGAGACCCAGTACTTC
size: NA; J: TRBJ1-2; D: TRBD1; V: TRBV6-6; CDR3: CASREDRVFYGYTF; DNA: TGTGCCAGCAGGGAGGACAGGGTGTTCTATGGCTACACCTTC
size: NA; J: TRBJ1-2; D: NA; V: TRBV7-9; CDR3: CASSPYEGLNYGYTF; DNA: TGTGCCAGCAGCCCCTATGAGGGACTCAACTATGGCTACACCTTC
size: NA; J: TRBJ2-2; D: NA; V: TRBV7-3; CDR3: CASSLISLTGELFF; DNA: TGTGCCAGCAGCTTAATATCGTTAACCGGGGAGCTGTTTTTT
size: few; J: TRBJ1-6; D: NA; V: TRBV19; CDR3: CASSSGVQLGSPLHF; DNA: TGTGCCAGTAGCTCAGGGGTTCAGCTGGGTTCACCCCTCCACTTT
size: once; J: TRBJ1-6; D: NA; V: TRBV5-1; CDR3: CASTATGGRAGISPLHF; DNA: TGCGCCAGCACGGCGACAGGAGGCCGGGCGGGTATTTCACCCCTCCACTTT
size: NA; J: TRBJ2-5; D: TRBD1; V: TRBV19; CDR3: CASSPKRQGPRETQYF; DNA: TGTGCCAGTAGTCCCAAGCGACAGGGGCCCAGAGAGACCCAGTACTTC
size: NA; J: TRBJ2-3; D: TRBD2; V: TRBV9; CDR3: CASSVVPAGTGGGQYF; DNA: TGTGCCAGCAGCGTAGTCCCAGCGGGGACCGGGGGTGGGCAGTATTTT
size: NA; J: TRBJ2-6; D: TRBD1; V: TRBV7-2; CDR3: CASSLRQGAQGGANVLTF; DNA: TGTGCCAGCAGCTTGAGACAGGGGGCGCAGGGCGGGGCCAACGTCCTGACTTTC
size: few; J: TRBJ2-2; D: TRBD2; V: TRBV5-8; CDR3: CASSIKLAGALSGELFF; DNA: TGTGCCAGCAGCATAAAACTAGCGGGGGCCCTGTCCGGGGAGCTGTTTTTT
size: NA; J: TRBJ1-1; D: TRBD1; V: TRBV19; CDR3: CASSRTGGTEAFF; DNA: TGTGCCAGTAGTCGGACAGGTGGAACTGAAGCTTTCTTT
size: NA; J: TRBJ2-3; D: NA; V: TRBV7-9; CDR3: CASSLEQGPEYF; DNA: TGTGCCAGCAGCTTAGAGCAGGGCCCTGAGTATTTT
size: NA; J: TRBJ2-1; D: NA; V: TRBV7-7; CDR3: CASSLSAYNEQFF; DNA: TGTGCTAGCAGCTTATCAGCCTACAATGAGCAGTTCTTC
size: NA; J: TRBJ2-3; D: TRBD1; V: TRBV3-1/TRBV3-2; CDR3: CASSQRDRVSTQYF; DNA: TGTGCCAGCAGCCAAAGGGACAGGGTCAGTACGCAGTATTTT
size: NA; J: TRBJ2-5; D: NA; V: TRBV5-4; CDR3: CASSLPGTRIQETQYF; DNA: TGTGCCAGCAGCTTGCCAGGGACACGCATCCAAGAGACCCAGTACTTC
size: NA; J: TRBJ2-2; D: NA; V: TRBV15; CDR3: CATSRDAGTSNTGELFF; DNA: TGTGCCACCAGCAGAGACGCTGGGACTTCAAACACCGGGGAGCTGTTTTTT
size: NA; J: TRBJ1-1; D: TRBD1; V: TRBV5-1; CDR3: CASNRAGQLNTEAFF; DNA: TGCGCCAGCAATAGGGCGGGACAGCTGAACACTGAAGCTTTCTTT
size: NA; J: TRBJ2-5; D: TRBD2; V: TRBV7-9; CDR3: CASSPAASGIQETQYF; DNA: TGTGCCAGCAGCCCGGCGGCTAGCGGGATCCAAGAGACCCAGTACTTC
size: NA; J: TRBJ2-6; D: TRBD2; V: TRBV19; CDR3: CASSIGSGGASGANVLTF; DNA: TGTGCCAGTAGTATAGGGAGCGGGGGGGCTTCTGGGGCCAACGTCCTGACTTTC
size: NA; J: TRBJ1-2; D: TRBD1; V: TRBV11-2; CDR3: CASSSYSGQGGVYGYTF; DNA: TGTGCCAGCAGCTCCTACTCGGGACAGGGGGGAGTTTATGGCTACACCTTC
size: NA; J: TRBJ2-7; D: NA; V: TRBV2; CDR3: CASSSEGYREQYF; DNA: TGTGCCAGCAGTTCCGAGGGTTATAGGGAGCAGTACTTC
size: few; J: TRBJ1-4; D: NA; V: TRBV19; CDR3: CASPRTRADEKLFF; DNA: TGTGCCAGTCCCCGGACACGGGCGGATGAAAAACTGTTTTTT
size: NA; J: TRBJ1-6; D: NA; V: TRBV6-5; CDR3: CASSYVGGARNSPLHF; DNA: TGTGCCAGCAGTTACGTGGGGGGGGCGCGAAATTCACCCCTCCACTTT
size: NA; J: TRBJ2-7; D: NA; V: TRBV6-2/TRBV6-3; CDR3: CASSYSAYEQYF; DNA: TGTGCCAGCAGTTACTCCGCCTACGAGCAGTACTTC
size: NA; J: TRBJ1-5; D: NA; V: TRBV24-1; CDR3: CATSGPGQAGPQHF; DNA: TGTGCCACCAGTGGTCCGGGACAAGCCGGCCCCCAGCATTTT
size: NA; J: TRBJ2-4; D: TRBD2; V: TRBV7-9; CDR3: CASSFSLAGGPNRGDIQYF; DNA: TGTGCCAGCAGCTTTTCTTTAGCGGGAGGGCCTAACAGAGGGGACATTCAGTACTTC
size: NA; J: TRBJ1-2; D: NA; V: TRBV10-1; CDR3: CASSEDGNYGYTF; DNA: TGCGCCAGCAGTGAGGACGGGAACTATGGCTACACCTTC
size: NA; J: TRBJ2-7; D: NA; V: TRBV3-1/TRBV3-2; CDR3: CASSPPRGSGRYEQYF; DNA: TGTGCCAGCAGCCCCCCACGGGGTAGCGGCCGATACGAGCAGTACTTC
size: once; J: TRBJ1-3; D: NA; V: TRBV6-2/TRBV6-3; CDR3: CASSYSTQGSGNTIYF; DNA: TGTGCCAGCAGTTACTCGACGCAGGGAAGCGGAAACACCATATATTTT
size: once; J: TRBJ2-2; D: TRBD1; V: TRBV7-8; CDR3: CASSSPRGPNTGELFF; DNA: TGTGCCAGCAGCTCGCCCAGGGGGCCGAACACCGGGGAGCTGTTTTTT
size: once; J: TRBJ2-2; D: TRBD2; V: TRBV7-3; CDR3: CASSISGGGTGELFF; DNA: TGTGCCAGCAGCATTAGCGGGGGAGGGACCGGGGAGCTGTTTTTT
size: NA; J: TRBJ2-4; D: NA; V: TRBV10-1; CDR3: CASSDGGAAKNIQYF; DNA: TGCGCCAGCAGTGATGGGGGGGCAGCAAAAAACATTCAGTACTTC
size: once; J: TRBJ2-7; D: NA; V: TRBV24-1; CDR3: CATSDFRQNRSCEQYF; DNA: TGTGCCACCAGTGATTTCCGGCAGAATAGGAGTTGCGAGCAGTACTTC
size: NA; J: TRBJ2-5; D: TRBD2; V: TRBV5-1; CDR3: CASSLVASGGSQTQYF; DNA: TGCGCCAGCAGCTTGGTGGCTAGCGGGGGGTCGCAGACCCAGTACTTC
size: NA; J: TRBJ2-1; D: NA; V: TRBV15; CDR3: CATSRDLTENNEQFF; DNA: TGTGCCACCAGCAGAGATCTGACAGAAAACAATGAGCAGTTCTTC